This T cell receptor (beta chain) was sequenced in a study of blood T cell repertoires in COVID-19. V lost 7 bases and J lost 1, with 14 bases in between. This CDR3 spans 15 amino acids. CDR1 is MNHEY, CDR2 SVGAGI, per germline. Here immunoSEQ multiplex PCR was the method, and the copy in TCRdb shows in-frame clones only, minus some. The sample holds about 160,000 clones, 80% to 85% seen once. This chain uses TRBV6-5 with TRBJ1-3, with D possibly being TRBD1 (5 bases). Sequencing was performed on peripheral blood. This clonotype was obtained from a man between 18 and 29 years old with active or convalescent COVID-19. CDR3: CASIGVRHSGNTIYF. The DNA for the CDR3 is TGTGCCAGCATAGGGGTGAGACATTCTGGAAACACCATATATTTT.